These 25 T cell receptor beta chains were all obtained from the same sample, sequenced in a study of T cells after yellow fever vaccination. One entry per CDR3 protein, called by TCRdb with MiXCR from the 5' RACE reads. The sample has about 320,000 distinct CDR3 sequences, 3.5% to 4.5% seen once. The material was PBMCs, obtained 15 days after the yellow fever booster vaccination. The receptors here all came from a man aged 18-30 years who received the YFV17D yellow fever vaccine.

The chain has TRBV27 and TRBJ1-5; D is uncertain. CDR1 and CDR2 (germline): MNHEY, SMNVEV (reference sequence). The CDR3 contains 13 residues. V was clipped by 10 bases and J by 3 bases, with 13 bases between them. In nucleotides, the CDR3 is TGTGCCACCCCTCGACGCATCAATCAGCCCCAGCATTTT. Protein product: CATPRRINQPQHF.

The table lists this clonotype with many counts. The gene calls are TRBV20-1 and TRBJ2-1; D call uncertain. The V and J ends lost 3 bases and 6 bases respectively, with 18 bases between them. Looked up from germline, CDR1 is DFQATT and CDR2 is SNEGSKA (reference sequence). The CDR3 sequence is 15 residues long. The CDR3 region is CSARWAQREFNEQFF. For the CDR3, the DNA is TGCAGTGCTAGGTGGGCACAAAGGGAATTCAATGAGCAGTTCTTC.

This clonotype was observed many times. This chain connects TRBV3-1 to TRBJ1-2; no clear D. The CDR3 length is 14 residues. CDR1 and CDR2 from the germline V gene are LGHDT and YNNKEL (reference sequence). V was pared by 3 bases and J by 7 bases, with 15 bases between. CDR3 bases: TGTGCCAGCAGCCATTCCTGGGATGACGTTGGCTACACCTTC. Its protein product is CASSHSWDDVGYTF. Full variable domain (rest looked up from reference TRBV3-1 and TRBJ1-2): DTAVSQTPKYLVTQMGNDKSIKCEQNLGHDTMYWYKQDSKKFLKIMFSYNNKELIINETVPNRFSPKSPDKAHLNLHINSLELGDSAVYFCASSHSWDDVGYTFGSGTRLTVV.

Only a few counts were recorded for this clonotype. The chain employs TRBV12-3 or TRBV12-4 and TRBJ2-7; D ambiguous. The CDR3 covers 11 residues. V lost 3 bases to trimming and J lost 9 bases, with 9 bases between them. The DNA of the CDR3 is TGTGCCAGCAGTTTGGGTACCGCGCAGTACGTC. Residues: CASSLGTAQYV.

This clonotype was detected a few times. The chain uses TRBV2 and TRBJ2-7, with a weak D call TRBD1 (5 bases). The V gene's germline CDR1 is SNHLY and CDR2 FYNNEI. Trimming pared 8 bases from V and 2 bases from J, leaving 16 bases between. This CDR3 region has 14 residues. The CDR3: CASRQQWGAYEQYF. CDR3 coding DNA: TGTGCCAGCCGACAGCAGTGGGGTGCCTACGAGCAGTACTTC.

V gene TRBV7-2 combines with J gene TRBJ1-5; D is possibly TRBD1 (5 bases). This CDR3 region has 15 residues. V shed 8 bases and J shed 2 bases, with 16 bases lying between them. Germline CDR1 and CDR2: SGHTA and FQGNSA. The CDR3 DNA reads TGTGCCAGCGGATTGGGGCCCCGGGGCAATCAGCCCCAGCATTTT. As protein: CASGLGPRGNQPQHF.

This clonotype was observed many times. The V gene is TRBV29-1, the J gene TRBJ2-5; maybe TRBD2 (6 bases). The ends were cut back, 7 bases at V and 4 bases at J, with 13 bases in the middle. This CDR3 has 12 amino acids. Germline lookup yields CDR1 SQVTM and CDR2 ANQGSEA. The CDR3 protein is CSAIGTGETQYF. The CDR3 DNA reads TGCAGCGCTATCGGGACTGGAGAGACCCAGTACTTC.

V gene TRBV12-3 or TRBV12-4 combines with J gene TRBJ2-3; D unclear. Trimming removed 6 bases from V and 0 bases from J, with 16 bases in between. The CDR3 is 16 amino acids. The CDR3 DNA reads as TGTGCCAGCAGCCCCTTCGGGCCGACAAGCACAGATACGCAGTATTTT. Encoded protein: CASSPFGPTSTDTQYF.

V and J are TRBV5-1 and TRBJ1-4, with 8 bases lining up with TRBD1. This CDR3 is built from 16 residues. CDR1 SGHRS and CDR2 YFSETQ come from the germline V gene. The V segment lost 3 bases and the J segment 7 bases; nucleotides outside the gene matches: 11. CDR3 DNA sequence: TGCGCCAGCAGCTCTTCAGGGGGCGCGGGCGGTGAAAAACTGTTTTTT. Translating gives CASSSSGGAGGEKLFF.

This clonotype showed up many times. The chain links TRBV12-3 or TRBV12-4 to TRBJ1-6, with 10 bases that match TRBD1. J gave up 9 bases and V 5 bases, and 7 bases lay outside the gene matches. There are 15 residues in the CDR3. In nucleotides, the CDR3 is TGTGCCAGCAGTGCGACAGGGGGCGCGGGTTCACCCCTCCACTTT. The encoded protein is CASSATGGAGSPLHF.

This clonotype was detected only a few times. The chain uses TRBV24-1 and TRBJ2-3; D uncertain. Germline V gene lookup returns CDR1 KGHDR and CDR2 SFDVKD. The CDR3 totals 12 residues. Between the trimmed V and J ends, which lost 6 bases and 8 bases, there was a span of 11 bases. The CDR3 loop is CATSSATPTQYF. The CDR3 nucleotides read TGTGCCACCAGTTCGGCTACACCTACGCAGTATTTT.

The sample holds many counts of this clonotype. CDR3 sequence: CASSGGYGGPYEQYF. The CDR3 coding sequence is TGTGCCAGCAGCGGCGGGTACGGGGGGCCCTACGAGCAGTACTTC. V usage is TRBV11-2 and J usage is TRBJ2-7, with a possible D match to TRBD2 (7 bases). Trimming removed 5 bases from V and 2 bases from J, with 16 bases in between. The CDR3 is 15 residues long. The germline V gene encodes CDR1 SGHAT and CDR2 FQNNGV.

In its sample, this clonotype was seen many times. The chain combines TRBV9 with TRBJ2-5; unclear D gene. The CDR3 spans 13 residues. The V and J ends lost 10 bases and 2 bases respectively, with 15 bases between them. Per germline, CDR1 SGDLS and CDR2 YYNGEE. CDR3 amino acids: CADRKREQETQYF. CDR3 nucleotides: TGTGCCGACCGAAAAAGGGAACAAGAGACCCAGTACTTC.

This clonotype showed up just a few times. The CDR3 DNA follows: TGTGCCAGCAGTTCTACTATGTGGGACAGGGACAACACCGGGGAGCTGTTTTTT. This encodes CASSSTMWDRDNTGELFF. The chain couples TRBV6-5 to TRBJ2-2; 9 bases map to TRBD1. This CDR3 comprises 18 residues. The trim removed 4 bases at V and 2 bases at J, leaving 11 bases unmatched. From germline, CDR1 is MNHEY and CDR2 SVGAGI.

The chain combines TRBV28 with TRBJ2-6; D gene uncertain. CDR3 length equals 16 residues. CDR1 is MDHEN and CDR2 is SYDVKM in the germline V gene. Trimming removed 7 bases from V and 2 bases from J, with 15 bases in between. CDR3 loop: CASTQITAAGANVLTF. In nucleotides, the CDR3 is TGTGCCAGCACCCAGATAACAGCCGCTGGGGCCAACGTCCTGACTTTC. Using reference TRBV28 and TRBJ2-6 for the parts outside the CDR3, the full variable domain is DVKVTQSSRYLVKRTGEKVFLECVQDMDHENMFWYRQDPGLGLRLIYFSYDVKMKEKGDIPEGYSVSREKKERFSLILESASTNQTSMYLCASTQITAAGANVLTFGAGSRLTVL.

V and J are TRBV15 and TRBJ1-4, with unresolved D. Germline V gives CDR1 LNHNV, CDR2 YYDKDF (reference sequence). V gave up 3 bases and J gave up 7 bases, with 18 bases separating them. This CDR3 is 16 amino acids long. The CDR3 nucleotides read TGTGCCACCAGCAGGGTAGGGAGAAATAGTGTTGAAAAACTGTTTTTT. Protein sequence: CATSRVGRNSVEKLFF.

This clonotype was detected only a few times. The chain has TRBV20-1 and TRBJ1-2, with D perhaps matching TRBD1 (5 bases). This CDR3 has 16 residues. V was shortened by 4 bases and J by 5 bases, with 23 bases between the two germline ends. Germline V lookup: CDR1 DFQATT, CDR2 SNEGSKA (reference sequence). The DNA for the CDR3 is TGCAGTGCTACGGGACTGCTAGGGTCTCTGGGGTATGGCTACACCTTC. Its translation is CSATGLLGSLGYGYTF.

The chain employs TRBV7-2 and TRBJ2-1, with no clear D. CDR3 size: 16 residues. With 0 bases removed from V and 0 bases from J, the gap between germline ends came to 9 bases. CDR1 and CDR2 from the germline V gene are SGHTA and FQGNSA. CDR3 in amino acids: CASSLAHTRSYNEQFF. Here the CDR3 DNA reads TGTGCCAGCAGCTTAGCGCACACCCGCTCCTACAATGAGCAGTTCTTC. Drawing the rest from reference TRBV7-2 and TRBJ2-1, the complete variable domain is GAGVSQSPSNKVTEKGKDVELRCDPISGHTALYWYRQSLGQGLEFLIYFQGNSAPDKSGLPSDRFSAERTGGSVSTLTIQRTQQEDSAVYLCASSLAHTRSYNEQFFGPGTRLTVL.

This clonotype was observed many times. The genes are TRBV28 and TRBJ1-2; D remains ambiguous. With 2 bases removed from V and 5 bases from J, the gap between germline ends came to 6 bases. The germline gives CDR1 MDHEN, CDR2 SYDVKM. This CDR3 contains 12 residues. The CDR3 protein is CASSLAAYGYTF. DNA of the CDR3: TGTGCCAGCAGTTTAGCGGCATATGGCTACACCTTC.

V gene TRBV7-3 combines with J gene TRBJ1-1; the D is unclear. The V and J ends lost 4 bases and 0 bases respectively, with 6 bases between them. CDR1 is SGHTA and CDR2 is FQGTGA in the germline V gene. CDR3 length: 13 residues. CDR3 sequence: CASSSSVNTEAFF. The CDR3 DNA reads as TGTGCCAGCAGCTCGTCGGTGAACACTGAAGCTTTCTTT.

This clonotype was picked up many times. The rearrangement joins TRBV20-1 to TRBJ1-2; 9 nucleotides line up with TRBD1. The junction had 13 bases not matched to a gene; V was cut back by 6 bases and J by 5 bases. Germline CDR1 is DFQATT and CDR2 is SNEGSKA (reference sequence). The CDR3 has 15 residues. The CDR3 sequence: CSATNRQGGAYGYTF. Written as DNA, the CDR3 is TGCAGTGCCACCAATAGACAGGGGGGGGCATATGGCTACACCTTC.

The rearrangement links TRBV7-9 to TRBJ2-3; D is uncertain. The V end was cut by 8 bases, the J end by 2 bases, with 8 bases between. Germline V gene data show CDR1 as SEHNR and CDR2 as FQNEAQ (reference sequence). CDR3 length: 12 amino acids. The CDR3 DNA reads TGTGCCAGCGGCAGGCTCACAGATACGCAGTATTTT. Encoded protein: CASGRLTDTQYF.

This clonotype was observed many times. The chain couples TRBV5-4 to TRBJ2-1; D is ambiguous. The CDR3 loop spans 17 amino acids. Germline values: CDR1 SGHNT, CDR2 YYREEE (reference sequence). V was cut by 0 bases and J by 7 bases, with 20 bases left in between. The CDR3 loop is CASSLGKWVRIQNEQFF. In DNA form, the CDR3 reads TGTGCCAGCAGCTTGGGAAAATGGGTGCGAATACAGAATGAGCAGTTCTTC.

This clonotype was detected many times. The chain couples TRBV20-1 to TRBJ2-1; the D gene could be TRBD1 or TRBD2 (5 bases each). V gave up 2 bases and J gave up 6 bases, with 20 bases separating them. The CDR3 is made up of 16 amino acids. The germline CDR1 and CDR2 sequences are DFQATT and SNEGSKA (reference sequence). The DNA of the CDR3 is TGCAGTGCTAGACCGCCGGGGCGAAGGTCGGTCAATGAGCAGTTCTTC. Translated: CSARPPGRRSVNEQFF.

This clonotype came up a few times. V is TRBV2 and J is TRBJ2-7, with D maybe TRBD1 (6 bases). CDR1 is SNHLY and CDR2 is FYNNEI in the germline V gene. The V end was cut by 7 bases, the J end by 2 bases, with 12 bases between. The CDR3 covers 13 residues. The CDR3 reads CASTLTGPYEQYF. DNA for the CDR3: TGTGCCAGCACCTTAACAGGGCCCTACGAGCAGTACTTC.